This note documents a single T cell receptor beta chain sequence. Antigen specificity is unknown. CDR1 and CDR2 (germline): SNHLY, FYNNEI. V shed 6 bases and J 0 bases; nucleotides not matched to a gene: 5. The CDR3 is made up of 16 amino acids. This sample is part of a study of T cell responses to AZD1222 COVID-19 vaccine. Points from the study as a whole: Donors in the cohort were predominantly white British and more often female, and clonal diversity was possibly underestimated. Two AZD1222 doses significantly raised spike-specific TCR breadth and depth over controls. Only a handful of AZD1222 recipients were seropositive at baseline. Researchers took repertoire samples only after the peak T cell response had come.

Libraries were prepared by immunoSEQ multiplex PCR; TCRdb keeps only in-frame clonotypes and omits some of them. The data show tens of thousands of clones, with around 87% seen just once and under 35% held by the top ten. This receptor was taken from an adult in good health. V and J are TRBV2 and TRBJ2-5, with TRBD2 identical over 12 bases. The source was peripheral blood, collected on day 0 of AZD1222 vaccination. The CDR3: CASRERTSGDQETQYF. The CDR3 DNA reads TGTGCCAGCAGGGAGCGGACTAGCGGGGACCAAGAGACCCAGTACTTC. The variable domain in full, with the rest retrieved from reference TRBV2 and TRBJ2-5, is EPEVTQTPSHQVTQMGQEVILRCVPISNHLYFYWYRQILGQKVEFLVSFYNNEISEKSEIFDDQFSVERPDGSNFTLKIRSTKLEDSAMYFCASRERTSGDQETQYFGPGTRLLVL.